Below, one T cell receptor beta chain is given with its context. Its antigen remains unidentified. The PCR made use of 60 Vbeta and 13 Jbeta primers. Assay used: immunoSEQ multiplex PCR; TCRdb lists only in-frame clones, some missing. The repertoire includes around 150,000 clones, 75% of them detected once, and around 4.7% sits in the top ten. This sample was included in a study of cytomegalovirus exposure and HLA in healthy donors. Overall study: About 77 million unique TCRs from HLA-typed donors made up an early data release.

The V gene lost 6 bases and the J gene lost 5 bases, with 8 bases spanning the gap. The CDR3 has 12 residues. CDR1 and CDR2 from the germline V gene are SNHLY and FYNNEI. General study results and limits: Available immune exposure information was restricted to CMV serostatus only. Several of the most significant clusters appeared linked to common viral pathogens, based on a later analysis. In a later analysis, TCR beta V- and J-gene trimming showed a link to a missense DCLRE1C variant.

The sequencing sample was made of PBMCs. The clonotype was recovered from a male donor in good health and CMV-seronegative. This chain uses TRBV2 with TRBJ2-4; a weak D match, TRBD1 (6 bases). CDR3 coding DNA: TGTGCCAGCAGGGACAGCCAAAACATTCAGTACTTC. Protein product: CASRDSQNIQYF.